This T cell receptor beta chain was retrieved from a study of human T cells and chemical hapten exposure. On the study more broadly: Sensitization employed 2% DPC on about 2 cm by about 2 cm of upper inner arm skin. Upper-back patch tests with 0.01% DPC were read at 6 days.

TCRdb passed the RACE reads through MiXCR, listing each CDR3 protein once. Among about 380,000 distinct CDR3 sequences, under 6.5% were seen once, and the ten largest hold about 5.4%. Germline CDR1 reads DFQATT; CDR2 reads SNEGSKA (reference sequence). The CDR3 runs 14 residues. V lost 0 bases and J 10 bases, leaving 13 bases between the germline ends. This clonotype was found many times. Time point described: patch test 2, 6 weeks after DPC sensitization. The treatment denotes: therapeutic diphenylcyclopropenone sensitization with weekly scalp DPC. Total RNA was isolated from unfractionated whole blood.

This sequence joins TRBV20-1 and TRBJ1-6; the D gene is possibly TRBD1 (6 bases). This TCR came from a woman aged 18-30 years with alopecia areata. Some clones in this sample may be carry-over from other donors' samples. The sequenced sample was whole blood, obtained in connection with sensitization to the hapten diphenylcyclopropenone (DPC). The CDR3 loop reads CSARDPRRGSPLHF. As DNA, the CDR3 is TGCAGTGCTAGAGATCCCAGGAGGGGGTCACCCCTCCACTTT.